This TCR beta chain was identified in a study of OX40 agonist ivuxolimab in advanced cancers. Clones were read by immunoSEQ multiplex PCR, and TCRdb kept only the in-frame ones, dropping some. The sample has about 100,000 clones; just under 90% are singletons. Germline-derived CDR1 and CDR2 are GTSNPN and SVGIG (reference sequence). V gave up 2 bases and J gave up 5 bases, with 4 bases separating them. This CDR3 spans 10 amino acids. This clonotype was sampled from an adult with an advanced solid tumor such as melanoma, head and neck, liver or kidney cancer. J is TRBJ2-7 and V is TRBV30, with no clear D. The input for sequencing was CD4+ or CD8+ T cells sorted from blood, taken in a trial of the OX40 agonist ivuxolimab. CDR3 residues: CAWSRNEQYF. The CDR3 region has the DNA TGTGCCTGGAGTCGAAACGAGCAGTACTTC. Based on the CDR3 plus reference TRBV30 and TRBJ2-7, the full variable domain is SQTIHQWPATLVQPVGSPLSLECTVEGTSNPNLYWYRQAAGRGLQLLFYSVGIGQISSEVPQNLSASRPQDRQFILSSKKLLLSDSGFYLCAWSRNEQYFGPGTRLTVT.